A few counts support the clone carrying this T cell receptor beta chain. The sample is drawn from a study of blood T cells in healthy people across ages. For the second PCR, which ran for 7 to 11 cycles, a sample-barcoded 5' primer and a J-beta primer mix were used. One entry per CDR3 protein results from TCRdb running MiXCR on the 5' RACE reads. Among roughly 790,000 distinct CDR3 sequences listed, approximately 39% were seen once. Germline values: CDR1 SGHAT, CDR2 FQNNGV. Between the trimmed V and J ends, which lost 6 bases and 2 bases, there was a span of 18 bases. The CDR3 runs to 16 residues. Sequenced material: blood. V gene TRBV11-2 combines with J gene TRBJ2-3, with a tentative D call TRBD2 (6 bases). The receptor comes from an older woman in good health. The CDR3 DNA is TGTGCCAGCAGTACAACGGGGGTTTCCGTCACAGATACGCAGTATTTT. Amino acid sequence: CASSTTGVSVTDTQYF.